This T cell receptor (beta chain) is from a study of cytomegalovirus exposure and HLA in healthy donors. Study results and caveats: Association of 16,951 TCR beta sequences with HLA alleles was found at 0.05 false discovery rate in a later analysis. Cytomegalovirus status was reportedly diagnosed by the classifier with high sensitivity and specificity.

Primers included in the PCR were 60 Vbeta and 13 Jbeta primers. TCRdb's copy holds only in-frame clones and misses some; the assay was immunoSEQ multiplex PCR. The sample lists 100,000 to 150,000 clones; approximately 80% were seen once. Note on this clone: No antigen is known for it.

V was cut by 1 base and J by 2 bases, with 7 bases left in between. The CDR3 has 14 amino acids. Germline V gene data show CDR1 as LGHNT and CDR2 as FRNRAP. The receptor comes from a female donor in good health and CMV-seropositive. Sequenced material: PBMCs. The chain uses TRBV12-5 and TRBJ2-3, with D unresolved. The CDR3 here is CASGLGQVTDTQYF. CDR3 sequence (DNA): TGTGCTAGTGGTTTGGGACAAGTCACAGATACGCAGTATTTT.